The rows below give T cell receptor beta chains drawn from one sample of a study of blood T cells in healthy people across ages. TCRdb reanalysed the 5' RACE reads using MiXCR and keeps one entry per CDR3 protein. Of approximately 690,000 distinct CDR3 sequences listed, 58% are singletons. Input material: blood. Receptors originate from a man aged 55 to 70 in good health. Both conserved end residues are part of each CDR3. The order of the fields is J gene, clone size, CDR3 length, D gene, V gene, CDR3 protein, CDR3 DNA. A D gene is named only where the DNA matches it firmly. Rows may omit the clone size; those that give it use once, few, many or a size class.

J gene: TRBJ1-6
clone size: NA
CDR3 length: 13
D gene: NA
V gene: TRBV12-3/TRBV12-4
CDR3 protein: CASSLANGVPLHF
CDR3 DNA: TGTGCCAGCAGTTTAGCCAACGGGGTACCCCTCCACTTT

J gene: TRBJ2-5
clone size: NA
CDR3 length: 12
D gene: NA
V gene: TRBV20-1
CDR3 protein: CSAAAAQETQYF
CDR3 DNA: TGCAGTGCCGCTGCGGCCCAAGAGACCCAGTACTTC

J gene: TRBJ2-3
clone size: NA
CDR3 length: 10
D gene: NA
V gene: TRBV6-5
CDR3 protein: CANETDTQYF
CDR3 DNA: TGTGCCAACGAGACAGATACGCAGTATTTT

J gene: TRBJ1-1
clone size: NA
CDR3 length: 13
D gene: NA
V gene: TRBV6-5
CDR3 protein: CASSYGRYTEAFF
CDR3 DNA: TGTGCCAGCAGTTACGGACGGTACACTGAGGCTTTCTTT

J gene: TRBJ2-2
clone size: NA
CDR3 length: 14
D gene: NA
V gene: TRBV6-1
CDR3 protein: CASSSGGDTGELFF
CDR3 DNA: TGTGCCAGCAGTTCCGGGGGAGACACCGGGGAGCTGTTTTTT

J gene: TRBJ2-1
clone size: NA
CDR3 length: 15
D gene: TRBD2
V gene: TRBV7-2
CDR3 protein: CASSLMEGLAHEQFF
CDR3 DNA: TGTGCCAGCAGCTTAATGGAGGGACTAGCCCACGAGCAGTTCTTC

J gene: TRBJ1-6
clone size: NA
CDR3 length: 19
D gene: NA
V gene: TRBV6-1
CDR3 protein: CASSEIRQGRVARGSPLHF
CDR3 DNA: TGTGCCAGCAGTGAGATCCGGCAGGGGCGAGTAGCAAGAGGTTCACCCCTCCACTTT

J gene: TRBJ2-5
clone size: NA
CDR3 length: 15
D gene: NA
V gene: TRBV3-1
CDR3 protein: CASSEGGGGRKTQYF
CDR3 DNA: TGTGCCAGCAGCGAAGGAGGGGGGGGGCGAAAGACCCAGTACTTC

J gene: TRBJ2-1
clone size: NA
CDR3 length: 16
D gene: NA
V gene: TRBV2
CDR3 protein: CASSEEVPRSGNEQFF
CDR3 DNA: TGTGCCAGCAGTGAAGAGGTCCCTCGTAGCGGCAATGAGCAGTTCTTC

J gene: TRBJ2-7
clone size: many
CDR3 length: 15
D gene: NA
V gene: TRBV15
CDR3 protein: CATSREGGEFYEQYF
CDR3 DNA: TGTGCCACCAGCAGGGAGGGGGGGGAATTCTACGAGCAGTACTTC

J gene: TRBJ2-5
clone size: few
CDR3 length: 16
D gene: TRBD1
V gene: TRBV5-5
CDR3 protein: CASSSGTGTYQETQYF
CDR3 DNA: TGTGCCAGCAGCTCCGGGACAGGGACTTACCAAGAGACCCAGTACTTC

J gene: TRBJ2-5
clone size: NA
CDR3 length: 15
D gene: TRBD2
V gene: TRBV5-1
CDR3 protein: CASSLTGTKGETQYF
CDR3 DNA: TGCGCCAGCAGCCTAACCGGGACTAAAGGAGAGACCCAGTACTTC

J gene: TRBJ2-3
clone size: NA
CDR3 length: 14
D gene: NA
V gene: TRBV11-1
CDR3 protein: CASSFAPARATQYF
CDR3 DNA: TGTGCCAGCAGCTTCGCTCCAGCTCGGGCTACGCAGTATTTT

J gene: TRBJ1-2
clone size: few
CDR3 length: 15
D gene: NA
V gene: TRBV6-6
CDR3 protein: CASSARSTDNYGYTF
CDR3 DNA: TGTGCCAGCAGTGCAAGGTCGACAGATAACTATGGCTACACCTTC

J gene: TRBJ2-3
clone size: few
CDR3 length: 15
D gene: TRBD2
V gene: TRBV7-2
CDR3 protein: CASSLSGGPADTQYF
CDR3 DNA: TGTGCCAGCAGCTTAAGCGGGGGCCCCGCAGATACGCAGTATTTT

J gene: TRBJ1-6
clone size: NA
CDR3 length: 15
D gene: NA
V gene: TRBV28
CDR3 protein: CASSSPNAYNSPLHF
CDR3 DNA: TGTGCCAGCAGTTCCCCCAACGCTTATAATTCACCCCTCCACTTT

J gene: TRBJ1-1
clone size: NA
CDR3 length: 15
D gene: TRBD1
V gene: TRBV5-1
CDR3 protein: CASSGGTGVNTEAFF
CDR3 DNA: TGCGCCAGCAGCGGAGGGACAGGGGTGAACACTGAAGCTTTCTTT

J gene: TRBJ2-7
clone size: many
CDR3 length: 14
D gene: TRBD1
V gene: TRBV5-1
CDR3 protein: CASSHGTVTWEQYF
CDR3 DNA: TGCGCCAGCAGCCACGGGACAGTAACCTGGGAGCAGTACTTC

J gene: TRBJ2-3
clone size: NA
CDR3 length: 15
D gene: NA
V gene: TRBV3-1
CDR3 protein: CASSPRSSSTDTQYF
CDR3 DNA: TGTGCCAGCAGCCCCCGAAGTTCGAGCACAGATACGCAGTATTTT

J gene: TRBJ1-1
clone size: NA
CDR3 length: 15
D gene: NA
V gene: TRBV6-2/TRBV6-3
CDR3 protein: CASSIPRGDITEAFF
CDR3 DNA: TGTGCCAGCAGTATCCCCCGGGGGGATATCACTGAAGCTTTCTTT

J gene: TRBJ2-1
clone size: NA
CDR3 length: 17
D gene: TRBD2
V gene: TRBV12-3/TRBV12-4
CDR3 protein: CASSPGASGGARNEQFF
CDR3 DNA: TGTGCCAGCAGTCCCGGGGCTAGCGGGGGGGCTAGGAATGAACAGTTCTTC

J gene: TRBJ2-4
clone size: NA
CDR3 length: 13
D gene: TRBD1
V gene: TRBV11-2
CDR3 protein: CASSPQMGQGQYF
CDR3 DNA: TGTGCCAGCAGCCCCCAAATGGGACAGGGGCAGTACTTC

J gene: TRBJ2-7
clone size: NA
CDR3 length: 11
D gene: NA
V gene: TRBV7-8
CDR3 protein: CASSHQGPPYF
CDR3 DNA: TGTGCCAGCAGCCACCAGGGGCCGCCGTACTTC

J gene: TRBJ2-3
clone size: few
CDR3 length: 16
D gene: NA
V gene: TRBV11-2
CDR3 protein: CASSLGGQPSADTQYF
CDR3 DNA: TGTGCCAGCAGCTTAGGGGGACAGCCTAGCGCAGATACGCAGTATTTT

J gene: TRBJ2-7
clone size: NA
CDR3 length: 13
D gene: NA
V gene: TRBV6-6
CDR3 protein: CASSLSGLLEQYF
CDR3 DNA: TGTGCCAGCAGTTTGTCAGGGTTGCTCGAGCAGTACTTC

J gene: TRBJ1-3
clone size: NA
CDR3 length: 15
D gene: NA
V gene: TRBV7-2
CDR3 protein: CASSRGAGLGNTIYF
CDR3 DNA: TGTGCCAGCAGCCGAGGGGCGGGACTTGGAAACACCATATATTTT

J gene: TRBJ2-5
clone size: few
CDR3 length: 16
D gene: TRBD2
V gene: TRBV5-1
CDR3 protein: CASSLAGTSGKETQYF
CDR3 DNA: TGCGCCAGCAGCTTGGCCGGGACTAGCGGAAAAGAGACCCAGTACTTC

J gene: TRBJ2-2
clone size: NA
CDR3 length: 16
D gene: NA
V gene: TRBV7-9
CDR3 protein: CASSLRARLDTGELFF
CDR3 DNA: TGTGCCAGCAGCTTAAGGGCCCGATTGGACACCGGGGAGCTGTTTTTT

J gene: TRBJ1-6
clone size: NA
CDR3 length: 12
D gene: NA
V gene: TRBV20-1
CDR3 protein: CSARDRNSPLHF
CDR3 DNA: TGCAGTGCTAGAGATAGGAATTCACCCCTCCACTTT

J gene: TRBJ2-7
clone size: NA
CDR3 length: 13
D gene: NA
V gene: TRBV6-1
CDR3 protein: CASKRTDLGEQYF
CDR3 DNA: TGTGCCAGCAAACGGACGGACCTCGGCGAGCAGTACTTC

J gene: TRBJ2-1
clone size: NA
CDR3 length: 14
D gene: TRBD1
V gene: TRBV5-4
CDR3 protein: CASSRQGVVDEQFF
CDR3 DNA: TGTGCCAGCAGCAGACAGGGGGTTGTAGATGAGCAGTTCTTC

J gene: TRBJ1-2
clone size: NA
CDR3 length: 12
D gene: NA
V gene: TRBV7-2
CDR3 protein: CASSHDWSGYTF
CDR3 DNA: TGTGCCAGCAGCCACGACTGGAGTGGCTACACCTTC

J gene: TRBJ1-2
clone size: NA
CDR3 length: 12
D gene: NA
V gene: TRBV28
CDR3 protein: CVSGAPNYGYTF
CDR3 DNA: TGTGTCTCGGGGGCCCCCAACTATGGCTACACCTTC

J gene: TRBJ2-7
clone size: NA
CDR3 length: 13
D gene: TRBD1
V gene: TRBV12-3/TRBV12-4
CDR3 protein: CASRGQSTYEQYF
CDR3 DNA: TGTGCCAGCAGGGGACAGTCAACCTACGAGCAGTACTTC

J gene: TRBJ2-5
clone size: NA
CDR3 length: 15
D gene: TRBD2
V gene: TRBV6-1
CDR3 protein: CASRRGLAGLETQYF
CDR3 DNA: TGTGCCAGCAGAAGGGGACTAGCGGGGCTAGAGACCCAGTACTTC

J gene: TRBJ1-6
clone size: NA
CDR3 length: 15
D gene: TRBD1
V gene: TRBV6-5
CDR3 protein: CASRRQGRGNSPLHF
CDR3 DNA: TGTGCCAGCAGGAGACAGGGGCGTGGGAATTCACCCCTCCACTTT

J gene: TRBJ2-4
clone size: NA
CDR3 length: 15
D gene: NA
V gene: TRBV6-1
CDR3 protein: CATKVPGASKNIQYF
CDR3 DNA: TGTGCCACCAAGGTCCCAGGGGCTTCTAAAAACATTCAGTACTTC

J gene: TRBJ2-1
clone size: NA
CDR3 length: 15
D gene: NA
V gene: TRBV5-1
CDR3 protein: CASSPNNNQRNEQFF
CDR3 DNA: TGCGCCAGCAGCCCGAACAATAATCAGAGAAATGAGCAGTTCTTC

J gene: TRBJ2-1
clone size: NA
CDR3 length: 15
D gene: TRBD2
V gene: TRBV12-3/TRBV12-4
CDR3 protein: CASTPGTSGGNEQFF
CDR3 DNA: TGTGCCAGCACCCCCGGGACTAGCGGGGGTAATGAGCAGTTCTTC

J gene: TRBJ2-5
clone size: NA
CDR3 length: 14
D gene: NA
V gene: TRBV20-1
CDR3 protein: CSARDQVARETQYF
CDR3 DNA: TGCAGTGCTAGAGATCAAGTGGCACGAGAGACCCAGTACTTC

J gene: TRBJ2-7
clone size: NA
CDR3 length: 17
D gene: TRBD2
V gene: TRBV6-1
CDR3 protein: CASSEFGLAGGGNEQYF
CDR3 DNA: TGTGCCAGCAGTGAATTTGGACTAGCGGGGGGAGGAAACGAGCAGTACTTC

J gene: TRBJ2-7
clone size: NA
CDR3 length: 13
D gene: NA
V gene: TRBV28
CDR3 protein: CASGVGRGYEQYF
CDR3 DNA: TGTGCCAGCGGCGTCGGCAGGGGATACGAGCAGTACTTC

J gene: TRBJ2-7
clone size: NA
CDR3 length: 14
D gene: NA
V gene: TRBV2
CDR3 protein: CASSELAAYNEQYF
CDR3 DNA: TGTGCCAGCAGTGAGCTGGCGGCCTACAATGAGCAGTACTTC

J gene: TRBJ1-2
clone size: few
CDR3 length: 15
D gene: TRBD1
V gene: TRBV20-1
CDR3 protein: CSASRTGGVGYGYTF
CDR3 DNA: TGCAGTGCTAGCCGGACAGGGGGCGTTGGCTATGGCTACACCTTC

J gene: TRBJ2-5
clone size: few
CDR3 length: 16
D gene: TRBD1
V gene: TRBV10-1
CDR3 protein: CASSAGTGGSQETQYF
CDR3 DNA: TGCGCCAGCAGTGCCGGGACAGGGGGATCTCAAGAGACCCAGTACTTC

J gene: TRBJ2-1
clone size: few
CDR3 length: 15
D gene: TRBD2
V gene: TRBV20-1
CDR3 protein: CSAKGGTSGENEQFF
CDR3 DNA: TGCAGTGCGAAGGGGGGGACTAGCGGGGAGAATGAGCAGTTCTTC

J gene: TRBJ2-1
clone size: NA
CDR3 length: 15
D gene: NA
V gene: TRBV3-1
CDR3 protein: CASSHLARTYNEQFF
CDR3 DNA: TGTGCCAGCAGCCACCTAGCGCGCACCTACAATGAGCAGTTCTTC

J gene: TRBJ2-1
clone size: NA
CDR3 length: 16
D gene: TRBD1
V gene: TRBV27
CDR3 protein: CASSPGRDRGFNEQFF
CDR3 DNA: TGTGCCAGCAGCCCGGGCCGGGACAGGGGATTCAATGAGCAGTTCTTC

J gene: TRBJ1-2
clone size: many
CDR3 length: 16
D gene: NA
V gene: TRBV9
CDR3 protein: CASSGGTSSMTSGYTF
CDR3 DNA: TGTGCCAGCAGCGGGGGGACATCCTCTATGACCTCCGGCTACACCTTC

J gene: TRBJ2-7
clone size: many
CDR3 length: 13
D gene: NA
V gene: TRBV20-1
CDR3 protein: CSARPGLDYEQYF
CDR3 DNA: TGCAGTGCTAGACCGGGACTCGACTACGAGCAGTACTTC

J gene: TRBJ2-1
clone size: NA
CDR3 length: 13
D gene: NA
V gene: TRBV19
CDR3 protein: CASSIPRGDEQFF
CDR3 DNA: TGTGCCAGTAGTATTCCCAGGGGCGATGAGCAGTTCTTC